These 13 T cell receptor beta chains originate from one sample sequenced in a study of cytomegalovirus exposure and HLA in healthy donors. Amplification used 60 Vbeta primers and 13 Jbeta primers. Assay: immunoSEQ multiplex PCR; the TCRdb copy retains only in-frame clones and omits some. The data contain about 98,000 clones, 60% to 85% of them seen just once; the ten biggest clones take up roughly 17%. Source material: PBMCs. The source of these receptors is a man aged 55 to 70 in good health and CMV-seropositive.

This chain connects TRBV4-1 to TRBJ1-1; maybe TRBD1 (5 bases). CDR1 is MGHRA, CDR2 YSYEKL, per germline. V was trimmed by 7 bases and J by 2 bases, leaving 17 bases between them. This CDR3 has 15 amino acids. DNA for the CDR3: TGCGCCAGCAATGGGGCTACAGGAGTTAACACTGAAGCTTTCTTT. Protein sequence: CASNGATGVNTEAFF.

The chain couples TRBV6-4 to TRBJ1-2, with TRBD1 as a possible D gene (5 bases). Germline loops: CDR1 MRHNA, CDR2 SNTAGT. CDR3 length equals 14 residues. V lost 3 bases to trimming and J lost 0 bases, with 8 bases between them. The CDR3 here is CASSEGPTNYGYTF. CDR3 nucleotides: TGTGCCAGCAGTGAGGGGCCGACTAACTATGGCTACACCTTC.

V is TRBV11-2 and J is TRBJ2-1, with D maybe TRBD2 (6 bases). Germline-derived CDR1 and CDR2 are SGHAT and FQNNGV. V was cut by 5 bases and J by 10 bases, with 21 bases left in between. The CDR3 runs to 15 residues. CDR3 loop: CASSAREGRLREQFF. CDR3 in DNA: TGTGCCAGCAGCGCTCGTGAGGGGAGGTTAAGAGAGCAGTTCTTC.

This clone was seen more than once but under ten times. The rearrangement links TRBV28 to TRBJ1-4, with 8 nucleotides matching TRBD1. J was trimmed by 8 bases and V by 3 bases; bases with no gene match: 5. CDR1 is MDHEN, CDR2 SYDVKM, per germline. The CDR3 has 14 residues. CDR3 DNA sequence: TGTGCCAGCAGTTTTCAGGGGGCGCGGGAAAAACTGTTTTTT. Its protein product is CASSFQGAREKLFF. The whole variable domain, filled in from reference TRBV28 and TRBJ1-4, reads DVKVTQSSRYLVKRTGEKVFLECVQDMDHENMFWYRQDPGLGLRLIYFSYDVKMKEKGDIPEGYSVSREKKERFSLILESASTNQTSMYLCASSFQGAREKLFFGSGTQLSVL.

V and J are TRBV9 and TRBJ1-3; the D gene is possibly TRBD1 (5 bases). Germline CDR1 reads SGDLS; CDR2 reads YYNGEE. The CDR3 is 15 amino acids. V gave up 0 bases and J gave up 3 bases, with 10 bases separating them. Here the CDR3 reads CASSVDPGYGNTIYF. The CDR3 nucleotides read TGTGCCAGCAGCGTAGATCCAGGGTATGGAAACACCATATATTTT.

The chain couples TRBV30 to TRBJ1-6, with TRBD1 identical over 8 bases. The CDR3 is 15 amino acids. The V gene's germline CDR1 is GTSNPN and CDR2 SVGIG (reference sequence). Trimming removed 0 bases from V and 10 bases from J; junction bases left unmatched: 8. The CDR3 region is CAWSVHGQGESPLHF. The CDR3 nucleotides are TGTGCCTGGAGTGTACACGGACAGGGCGAATCACCCCTCCACTTT.

This chain connects TRBV7-9 to TRBJ2-5, with D perhaps TRBD1 (5 bases). This CDR3 is 13 amino acids long. Looked up from germline, CDR1 is SEHNR and CDR2 is FQNEAQ (reference sequence). Trimming took off 1 base at V and 5 bases at J, with 8 bases between the two ends. The CDR3 sequence is CASSLVQEETQYF. The DNA for the CDR3 is TGTGCCAGCAGCTTAGTACAGGAGGAGACCCAGTACTTC.

This clone occurred once. The chain links TRBV20-1 to TRBJ1-2; D gene uncertain. V gave up 6 bases and J gave up 3 bases, with 8 bases separating them. There are 11 residues in the CDR3. In germline, CDR1 is DFQATT, CDR2 SNEGSKA (reference sequence). The CDR3 DNA sequence: TGCAGTGCCAACACGCACTATGGCTACACCTTC. The encoded protein is CSANTHYGYTF.

The chain joins TRBV5-1 to TRBJ1-1, with D maybe TRBD1 (5 bases). This CDR3 has 14 amino acids. Per the germline V gene, CDR1 is SGHRS and CDR2 is YFSETQ. V was cut by 4 bases and J by 1 base, with 11 bases left in between. CDR3: CASSPTDKNTEAFF. In DNA, the CDR3 is TGCGCCAGCAGCCCGACAGATAAGAACACTGAAGCTTTCTTT.

Concerning this clone: The junction departs from germline at one end; a sequencing error may be responsible. The chain employs TRBV6-5 and TRBJ2-7; the match to TRBD1 covers 11 bases. This CDR3 contains 15 residues. Germline CDR1 is MNHEY and CDR2 is SVGAGI. This CDR3 reads CASSYAEDRGRPVHF. CDR3 bases: TGTGCCAGCAGTTACGCGGAGGACAGGGGGCGCCCAGTCCACTTC.

The chain uses TRBV5-1 and TRBJ2-2; TRBD2 is a possible D gene (6 bases). Trimming took off 2 bases at V and 6 bases at J, with 17 bases between the two ends. CDR1 and CDR2 from the germline V gene are SGHRS and YFSETQ. CDR3 size: 16 residues. This CDR3 reads CASSLAAGRFAGELFF. The DNA of the CDR3 is TGCGCCAGCAGCTTAGCGGCAGGGAGGTTTGCCGGGGAGCTGTTTTTT.

The chain is built from TRBV9 and TRBJ2-6; 8 bases are a match to TRBD1. The CDR3 has 15 amino acids. CDR1 is SGDLS and CDR2 is YYNGEE in the germline V gene. Losses at the gene ends were 3 bases for V and 4 bases for J; bases not matched to a gene: 3. This CDR3 is CASSGQGTGANVLTF. CDR3 in DNA: TGTGCCAGCAGCGGACAGGGGACAGGGGCCAACGTCCTGACTTTC. The full variable domain, its missing parts supplied by reference TRBV9 and TRBJ2-6, is DSGVTQTPKHLITATGQRVTLRCSPRSGDLSVYWYQQSLDQGLQFLIQYYNGEERAKGNILERFSAQQFPDLHSELNLSSLELGDSALYFCASSGQGTGANVLTFGAGSRLTVL.

The rearrangement links TRBV5-1 to TRBJ2-1, with TRBD1 matching 8 bases. Germline trimming cut 5 bases from V and 7 bases from J; bases unmatched to any gene: 8. The CDR3 loop spans 14 amino acids. Germline V lookup: CDR1 SGHRS, CDR2 YFSETQ. CDR3 amino acids: CASRVQDRDNEQFF. DNA of the CDR3: TGCGCCAGCAGGGTTCAGGACAGGGATAATGAGCAGTTCTTC. Variable domain in full (rest from reference TRBV5-1 and TRBJ2-1): KAGVTQTPRYLIKTRGQQVTLSCSPISGHRSVSWYQQTPGQGLQFLFEYFSETQRNKGNFPGRFSGRQFSNSRSEMNVSTLELGDSALYLCASRVQDRDNEQFFGPGTRLTVL.